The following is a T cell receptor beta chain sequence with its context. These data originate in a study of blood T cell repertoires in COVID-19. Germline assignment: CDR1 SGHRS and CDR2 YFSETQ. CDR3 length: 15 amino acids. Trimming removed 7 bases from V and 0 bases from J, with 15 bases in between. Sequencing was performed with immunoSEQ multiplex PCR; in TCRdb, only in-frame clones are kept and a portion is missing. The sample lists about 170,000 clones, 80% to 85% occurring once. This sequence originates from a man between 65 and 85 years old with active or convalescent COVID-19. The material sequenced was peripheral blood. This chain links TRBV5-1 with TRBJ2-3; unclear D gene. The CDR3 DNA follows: TGCGCCAGCTGTGGTGGAGATCCTAGCACAGATACGCAGTATTTT. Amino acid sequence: CASCGGDPSTDTQYF.